One sample yielded the 21 T cell receptor beta chains listed below, sequenced in a study of blood T cell repertoires in COVID-19. TCRdb keeps only in-frame clones here, not all; method: immunoSEQ multiplex PCR. The table lists hundreds of thousands of clones, under 95% of them singletons. Sequences were obtained from peripheral blood. The receptors were sampled from a woman aged 18-30 years who had recovered from COVID-19.

DNA for the CDR3: TGTGCCAGCAGTAGGACAGGTAGCCGGCCCCAGCATTTT. It specifies CASSRTGSRPQHF. The chain has TRBV6-5 and TRBJ1-5; 7 nucleotides match TRBD1. The ends lost 5 bases at V and 9 bases at J; junction bases unmatched: 7. Germline CDR1 and CDR2: MNHEY and SVGAGI. The CDR3 spans 13 residues.

This clone was picked up a small number of times. The chain is built from TRBV2 and TRBJ1-5; 8 nucleotides agree with TRBD1. The CDR3 runs 13 residues. Germline loops: CDR1 SNHLY, CDR2 FYNNEI. The junction had 6 bases not matched to a gene; V was cut back by 8 bases and J by 6 bases. The CDR3 is CASDRGEGQPQHF. As DNA, the CDR3 is TGTGCCAGCGACAGGGGTGAAGGTCAGCCCCAGCATTTT.

This sequence joins TRBV30 and TRBJ1-5; 7 bases agree with TRBD1. The germline CDR1 and CDR2 sequences are GTSNPN and SVGIG (reference sequence). With V trimmed by 1 base and J by 3 bases, 3 bases remained unmatched. The CDR3 extends over 14 amino acids. In DNA form, the CDR3 reads TGTGCCTGGAGTGCCACAGGGGACAATCAGCCCCAGCATTTT. Translated, it gives CAWSATGDNQPQHF.

The chain uses TRBV29-1 and TRBJ1-1; 10 bases match TRBD1. Germline V gene data show CDR1 as SQVTM and CDR2 as ANQGSEA. J lost 0 bases, V lost 6 bases, and 7 bases had no gene match. CDR3 length: 15 residues. For the CDR3, the DNA is TGCAGCGTCATAGGACAGGGGGGATTGAACACTGAAGCTTTCTTT. It is translated as CSVIGQGGLNTEAFF.

This chain uses TRBV5-5 with TRBJ1-1; TRBD1 might be the D (6 bases). Trimming left V 5 bases short and J 1 base short, with 9 bases between. The CDR3 has 13 amino acids. CDR1 is SGHKS, CDR2 YYEKEE, per germline (reference sequence). CDR3: CASRRTENTEAFF. In nucleotides, the CDR3 is TGTGCCAGCAGACGGACAGAGAACACTGAAGCTTTCTTT.

The V and J genes are TRBV10-1 and TRBJ2-7; 10 bases map to TRBD2. Per the germline V gene, CDR1 is WNHNN and CDR2 is SYGVQD (reference sequence). V was pared by 8 bases and J by 5 bases, with 12 bases of the junction left unmatched. This CDR3 is 15 amino acids long. The CDR3 spells CASRPGSGRRHEQYV. The CDR3 DNA is TGCGCCAGCCGCCCGGGTAGCGGGAGGAGGCACGAGCAGTACGTC.

This chain connects TRBV6-5 to TRBJ1-1; D unresolved. Germline V gene data show CDR1 as MNHEY and CDR2 as SVGAGI. Trimming took 2 bases from V and 7 from J, leaving 8 bases between them. The CDR3 runs to 12 residues. DNA of the CDR3: TGTGCCAGCAGTTACGCGGCGGGTGAAGCTTTCTTT. It encodes CASSYAAGEAFF.

The table lists this clone with a count of one. As DNA, the CDR3 is TGTGCCAGTAGTTCCCTGGTGGAGTTGAACACTGAAGCTTTCTTT. Protein: CASSSLVELNTEAFF. This chain uses TRBV19 with TRBJ1-1; unclear D gene. Germline V gives CDR1 LNHDA, CDR2 SQIVND (reference sequence). Trimming took off 5 bases at V and 0 bases at J, with 13 bases between the two ends. The CDR3 is 15 amino acids.

The CDR3 loop reads CASSSQGYGYTF. DNA for the CDR3: TGCGCCAGCAGCTCTCAGGGCTATGGCTACACCTTC. V and J are TRBV5-1 and TRBJ1-2; D is possibly TRBD1 (5 bases). The CDR3 sequence is 12 residues long. Germline loops: CDR1 SGHRS, CDR2 YFSETQ. Between the trimmed V and J ends, which lost 3 bases and 4 bases, there was a span of 7 bases.

The CDR3 DNA sequence: TGTGCCAGCAGATTAAGGCTGGAGAGGGCCAACGTCCTGACTTTC. It specifies CASRLRLERANVLTF. The V call is TRBV11-3, the J call TRBJ2-6; D is unresolved. Trimming shortened V by 6 bases and J by 5 bases, and 14 bases separated the two germline ends. The germline gives CDR1 SGHNT, CDR2 YENEEA. The CDR3 consists of 15 residues.

The genes are TRBV30 and TRBJ1-4; perhaps TRBD1 as D (6 bases). The length of the CDR3 is 18 residues. V lost 0 bases, J lost 7 bases, and 24 bases lay in between. The germline CDR1 and CDR2 sequences are GTSNPN and SVGIG (reference sequence). This CDR3 reads CAWSVRRQALVGGEKLFF. The CDR3 DNA is TGTGCCTGGAGTGTAAGAAGACAGGCTCTGGTTGGTGGTGAAAAACTGTTTTTT.

The chain combines TRBV6-2 or TRBV6-3 with TRBJ2-7; 8 positions agree with TRBD2. The V segment lost 3 bases and the J segment 8 bases; nucleotides outside the gene matches: 9. The CDR3 is 14 residues long. The germline gives CDR1 MNHEY, CDR2 SVGEGT. In DNA form, the CDR3 reads TGTGCCAGCAGTTATAGACAGCGGGAGACGCAGCAGTACGTC. Translation: CASSYRQRETQQYV.

The chain employs TRBV29-1 and TRBJ2-3; no definite D call. The V and J ends lost 3 bases and 1 base respectively, with 11 bases between them. The CDR3 totals 14 residues. Germline loops: CDR1 SQVTM, CDR2 ANQGSEA. Here the CDR3 reads CSVEASRGTDTQYF. CDR3 bases: TGCAGCGTTGAGGCTAGTCGGGGCACAGATACGCAGTATTTT.

The chain combines TRBV9 with TRBJ2-1, with 8 bases lining up with TRBD2. CDR1 is SGDLS and CDR2 is YYNGEE in the germline V gene. The CDR3 runs 19 residues. V shed 1 base and J 8 bases; nucleotides not matched to a gene: 20. CDR3 coding DNA: TGTGCCAGCAGCGTAAGCGAGGGGAGCGGGAGTTTCCACGGGGATGAGCAGTTCTTC. This codes for CASSVSEGSGSFHGDEQFF.

V and J are TRBV21-1 and TRBJ2-7; TRBD2 reflects the table's D call only, with no check against the DNA. TRBV21-1 is a pseudogene segment. CDR3 length: 22 residues. The CDR3 sequence: CASSKARGTLKGIGKRNYEQYV. The CDR3 nucleotides are TGTGCCAGCAGCAAAGCTCGGGGGACCCTAAAGGGTATCGGGAAAAGGAACTACGAGCAGTACGTC.

This clone is a singleton in its sample. V gene TRBV19 combines with J gene TRBJ2-3, with D possibly matching TRBD2 (5 bases). Trimming pared 5 bases from V and 2 bases from J, leaving 11 bases between. Germline CDR1 is LNHDA and CDR2 is SQIVND (reference sequence). This CDR3 region has 14 residues. In DNA, the CDR3 is TGTGCCAGTAGTCGGCGGGTTCCCACAGATACGCAGTATTTT. Protein sequence: CASSRRVPTDTQYF.

The chain combines TRBV29-1 with TRBJ1-1; the match to TRBD1 covers 8 bases. The CDR3 totals 12 residues. Unmatched junction bases numbered 4, after V lost 6 bases and J lost 4 bases. Germline V CDR1 and CDR2: SQVTM, ANQGSEA. The CDR3 coding sequence is TGCAGCGTCCTGCAGGGGGCCACTGAAGCTTTCTTT. Its protein is CSVLQGATEAFF. Based on the CDR3 plus reference TRBV29-1 and TRBJ1-1, the full variable domain is SAVISQKPSRDICQRGTSLTIQCQVDSQVTMMFWYRQQPGQSLTLIATANQGSEATYESGFVIDKFPISRPNLTFSTLTVSNMSPEDSSIYLCSVLQGATEAFFGQGTRLTVV.

V usage is TRBV7-8 and J usage is TRBJ1-1; D ambiguous. Germline V lookup: CDR1 SGHVS, CDR2 FQNEAQ. The CDR3 is 13 amino acids. V was clipped by 1 base and J by 7 bases, with 10 bases between them. The CDR3, as DNA: TGTGCCAGCAGCTTAGTGGAGGAGGGTGAAGCTTTCTTT. This sequence encodes CASSLVEEGEAFF.

The chain carries TRBV30 and TRBJ2-1, with a possible D match to TRBD2 (6 bases). This CDR3 is built from 12 residues. Germline V CDR1 and CDR2: GTSNPN, SVGIG (reference sequence). V was shortened by 2 bases and J by 7 bases, with 9 bases between the two germline ends. The CDR3 DNA is TGTGCCTGGAGTTTCCGGGGGAATGAGCAGTTCTTC. Residues: CAWSFRGNEQFF.

The CDR3 loop reads CASSSSGQGDEQYV. As DNA, the CDR3 is TGTGCCAGCAGTTCCTCCGGACAGGGAGACGAGCAGTACGTC. The rearrangement joins TRBV6-5 to TRBJ2-7; 8 bases fit TRBD1. CDR1 is MNHEY, CDR2 SVGAGI, per germline. CDR3 length: 14 residues. Trimming took 4 bases from V and 5 from J; bases not matched to a gene: 7.

The chain joins TRBV6-2 or TRBV6-3 to TRBJ2-7, with 10 positions matching TRBD1. There are 15 residues in the CDR3. Germline CDR1 reads MNHEY; CDR2 reads SVGEGT. J was trimmed by 3 bases and V by 3 bases; bases with no gene match: 5. DNA of the CDR3: TGTGCCAGCAGTTATGGGGACAGGGGAATCTACGAGCAGTACGTC. Residues: CASSYGDRGIYEQYV.